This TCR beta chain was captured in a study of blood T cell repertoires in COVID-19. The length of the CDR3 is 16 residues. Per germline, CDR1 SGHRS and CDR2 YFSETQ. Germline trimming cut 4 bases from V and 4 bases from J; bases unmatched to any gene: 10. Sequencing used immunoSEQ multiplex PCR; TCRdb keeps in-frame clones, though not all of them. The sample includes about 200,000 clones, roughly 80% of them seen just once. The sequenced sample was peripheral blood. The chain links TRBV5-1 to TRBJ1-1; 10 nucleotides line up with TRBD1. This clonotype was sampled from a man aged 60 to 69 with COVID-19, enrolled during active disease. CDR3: CASSAGPRDRGTEAFF. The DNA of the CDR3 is TGCGCCAGCAGCGCCGGACCCAGGGACAGGGGCACTGAAGCTTTCTTT.